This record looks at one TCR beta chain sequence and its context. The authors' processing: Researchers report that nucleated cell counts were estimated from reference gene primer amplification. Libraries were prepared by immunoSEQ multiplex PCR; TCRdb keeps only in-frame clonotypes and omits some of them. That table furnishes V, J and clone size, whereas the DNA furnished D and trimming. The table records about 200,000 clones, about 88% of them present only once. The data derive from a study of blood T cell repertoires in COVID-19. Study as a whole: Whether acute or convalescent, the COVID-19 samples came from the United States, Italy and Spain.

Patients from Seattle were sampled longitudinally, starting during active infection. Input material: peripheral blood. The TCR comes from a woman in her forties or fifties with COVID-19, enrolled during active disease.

Here the CDR3 reads CASRSGTGVNGYTF. DNA of the CDR3: TGTGCCAGCAGGTCCGGGACAGGGGTCAATGGCTACACCTTC. The V call is TRBV6-5, the J call TRBJ1-2; TRBD1 aligns across 10 bases. The CDR3 runs 14 residues. In germline, CDR1 is MNHEY, CDR2 SVGAGI. The junction had 7 bases not matched to a gene; V was cut back by 6 bases and J by 6 bases.